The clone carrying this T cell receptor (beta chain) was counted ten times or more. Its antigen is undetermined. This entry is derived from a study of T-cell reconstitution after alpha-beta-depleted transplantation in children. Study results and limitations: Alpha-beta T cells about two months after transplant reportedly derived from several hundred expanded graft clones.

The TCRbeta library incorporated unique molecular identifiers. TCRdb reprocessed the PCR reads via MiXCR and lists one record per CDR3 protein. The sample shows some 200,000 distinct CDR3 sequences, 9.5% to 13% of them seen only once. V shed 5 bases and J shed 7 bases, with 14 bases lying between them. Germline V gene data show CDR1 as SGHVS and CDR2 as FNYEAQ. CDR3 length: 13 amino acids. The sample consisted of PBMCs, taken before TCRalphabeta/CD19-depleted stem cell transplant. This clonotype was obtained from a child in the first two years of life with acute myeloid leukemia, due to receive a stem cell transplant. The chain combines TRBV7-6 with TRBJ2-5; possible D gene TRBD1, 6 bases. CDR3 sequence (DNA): TGTGCCAGCAGCGCGACAGGAGAGGGGACCCAGTACTTC. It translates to CASSATGEGTQYF.